These T cell receptor beta chains were read from a single sample in a study of blood T cells in healthy people across ages. Each CDR3 protein is one row after TCRdb ran MiXCR on the 5' RACE reads. The table lists 1.2 million to 1.5 million distinct CDR3 sequences, roughly 60% of them singletons, with over 5% in the top ten. Sequencing was carried out using blood. These receptors were taken from a young man in good health. Both conserved end residues are part of each CDR3. Each record gives: clone size, V gene, D gene, J gene, CDR3 length, CDR3 protein, CDR3 DNA. The D gene is left open where the match is weak. For some rows the clone size is stated as once, few or many, or as a class when expanded; others skip it.

clone_size: few; v_call: TRBV6-6; d_call: TRBD1; j_call: TRBJ2-3; cdr3_length: 14; cdr3_aa: CASSLTGLADTQYF; cdr3_nt: TGTGCCAGCAGTTTGACAGGGTTGGCAGATACGCAGTATTTT
clone_size: -; v_call: TRBV7-7; d_call: TRBD2; j_call: TRBJ2-2; cdr3_length: 18; cdr3_aa: CASSSRLAGVVGTGELFF; cdr3_nt: TGTGCCAGCAGCTCCCGACTAGCGGGAGTGGTAGGCACCGGGGAGCTGTTTTTT
clone_size: -; v_call: TRBV6-1; d_call: TRBD2; j_call: TRBJ2-5; cdr3_length: 17; cdr3_aa: CASSEGSRLAGQETQYF; cdr3_nt: TGTGCCAGCAGTGAAGGTTCTCGACTAGCGGGGCAAGAGACCCAGTACTTC
clone_size: -; v_call: TRBV5-1; d_call: TRBD2; j_call: TRBJ2-5; cdr3_length: 16; cdr3_aa: CASSNRSGGSQETQYF; cdr3_nt: TGCGCCAGCAGCAACCGTAGCGGGGGGTCCCAAGAGACCCAGTACTTC
clone_size: few; v_call: TRBV29-1; d_call: -; j_call: TRBJ2-1; cdr3_length: 14; cdr3_aa: CSVEFTGEVNEQFF; cdr3_nt: TGCAGCGTTGAATTTACGGGAGAGGTTAATGAGCAGTTCTTC
clone_size: few; v_call: TRBV5-1; d_call: -; j_call: TRBJ2-1; cdr3_length: 16; cdr3_aa: CASSLGTHTWGNEQFF; cdr3_nt: TGCGCCAGCAGCTTGGGGACACACACATGGGGCAATGAGCAGTTCTTC
clone_size: -; v_call: TRBV5-1; d_call: -; j_call: TRBJ2-7; cdr3_length: 15; cdr3_aa: CASSRGRAGSYEQYF; cdr3_nt: TGCGCCAGCAGCCGAGGACGAGCGGGCTCCTACGAGCAGTACTTC
clone_size: -; v_call: TRBV10-3; d_call: -; j_call: TRBJ2-3; cdr3_length: 14; cdr3_aa: CAITGDKGADTQYF; cdr3_nt: TGTGCCATCACGGGGGACAAGGGAGCAGATACGCAGTATTTT
clone_size: -; v_call: TRBV2; d_call: -; j_call: TRBJ2-2; cdr3_length: 15; cdr3_aa: CASSDRGIVPGELFF; cdr3_nt: TGTGCCAGCAGTGACAGGGGAATAGTTCCCGGGGAGCTGTTTTTT
clone_size: -; v_call: TRBV6-6; d_call: -; j_call: TRBJ1-4; cdr3_length: 16; cdr3_aa: CASSYSPREFGEKLFF; cdr3_nt: TGTGCCAGCAGTTACTCGCCTCGGGAGTTCGGTGAAAAACTGTTTTTT
clone_size: -; v_call: TRBV7-9; d_call: TRBD1; j_call: TRBJ2-5; cdr3_length: 13; cdr3_aa: CASSLGTAGSQYF; cdr3_nt: TGTGCCAGCAGCCTGGGGACAGCTGGTTCCCAGTACTTC
clone_size: -; v_call: TRBV10-3; d_call: TRBD2; j_call: TRBJ2-7; cdr3_length: 14; cdr3_aa: CAINPSGSKNEQYF; cdr3_nt: TGTGCCATCAACCCTAGCGGGAGTAAGAACGAGCAGTACTTC
clone_size: -; v_call: TRBV27; d_call: TRBD2; j_call: TRBJ2-5; cdr3_length: 14; cdr3_aa: CASSSLAGRETQYF; cdr3_nt: TGTGCCAGCAGTTCACTAGCGGGAAGAGAGACCCAGTACTTC
clone_size: few; v_call: TRBV4-1; d_call: -; j_call: TRBJ2-2; cdr3_length: 13; cdr3_aa: CASSPGPRRELFF; cdr3_nt: TGCGCCAGCAGCCCAGGGCCTAGGAGGGAGCTGTTTTTT
clone_size: -; v_call: TRBV4-1; d_call: -; j_call: TRBJ2-7; cdr3_length: 16; cdr3_aa: CASSQERTTSSYEQYF; cdr3_nt: TGCGCCAGCAGCCAAGAGAGGACAACGAGCTCCTACGAGCAGTACTTC
clone_size: -; v_call: TRBV27; d_call: -; j_call: TRBJ2-1; cdr3_length: 17; cdr3_aa: CASSRTGGQAPLGEQFF; cdr3_nt: TGTGCCAGCAGCCGAACGGGGGGACAGGCCCCCTTAGGTGAGCAGTTCTTC
clone_size: -; v_call: TRBV29-1; d_call: TRBD1; j_call: TRBJ2-7; cdr3_length: 15; cdr3_aa: CSVERPGTGPYEQYF; cdr3_nt: TGCAGCGTAGAACGTCCGGGGACAGGCCCCTACGAGCAGTACTTC
clone_size: -; v_call: TRBV4-1; d_call: -; j_call: TRBJ2-2; cdr3_length: 13; cdr3_aa: CASSYRQTGELFF; cdr3_nt: TGCGCCAGCAGCTACCGACAGACCGGGGAGCTGTTTTTT
clone_size: -; v_call: TRBV2; d_call: -; j_call: TRBJ2-3; cdr3_length: 15; cdr3_aa: CASSESPGQMDTQYF; cdr3_nt: TGTGCCAGCAGTGAAAGTCCGGGACAAATGGATACGCAGTATTTT
clone_size: -; v_call: TRBV7-2; d_call: TRBD2; j_call: TRBJ2-1; cdr3_length: 17; cdr3_aa: CASSLSGTSGGEGEQFF; cdr3_nt: TGTGCCAGCAGCCTCTCCGGGACTAGCGGGGGGGAGGGTGAGCAGTTCTTC
clone_size: few; v_call: TRBV9; d_call: -; j_call: TRBJ2-1; cdr3_length: 14; cdr3_aa: CASSVDSSYNEQFF; cdr3_nt: TGTGCCAGCAGCGTAGATAGCTCCTACAATGAGCAGTTCTTC
clone_size: once; v_call: TRBV27; d_call: -; j_call: TRBJ2-1; cdr3_length: 15; cdr3_aa: CARLRARRDYNEQFF; cdr3_nt: TGTGCCAGGCTGAGGGCGCGGAGGGACTACAATGAGCAGTTCTTC